Presented here are 10 T cell receptor beta chains from one specimen sequenced in a study of cytomegalovirus exposure and HLA in healthy donors. Both 60 Vbeta primers and 13 Jbeta primers went into the PCR. Here immunoSEQ multiplex PCR was the method, and the copy in TCRdb shows in-frame clones only, minus some. Counted here are around 150,000 clones, roughly three quarters occurring once; the ten biggest clones make up under 2.5%. The sequenced sample was PBMCs. These receptors came from a man aged 25 to 45 in good health and CMV-seronegative.

This chain uses TRBV10-3 with TRBJ2-7; D uncertain. The V gene's germline CDR1 is ENHRY and CDR2 SYGVKD. V gave up 2 bases and J gave up 2 bases, with 4 bases separating them. The CDR3 is 12 residues long. CDR3 DNA: TGTGCCATCAGTGAGCAGACCTACGAGCAGTACTTC. The encoded protein is CAISEQTYEQYF.

The chain has TRBV7-8 and TRBJ2-1; 8 positions agree with TRBD2. The length of the CDR3 is 16 residues. Germline V gene data show CDR1 as SGHVS and CDR2 as FQNEAQ. With V trimmed by 6 bases and J by 12 bases, 19 bases remained unmatched. This CDR3 reads CASRQTTSASQAGQFF. In nucleotides, the CDR3 is TGTGCCAGCAGGCAAACGACTAGCGCCTCACAGGCTGGGCAGTTCTTC.

This chain uses TRBV10-1 with TRBJ2-5; no firm D call. Trimming took 5 bases from V and 1 from J, leaving 8 bases between them. CDR1 is WNHNN and CDR2 is SYGVQD in the germline V gene (reference sequence). The CDR3 sequence is 13 residues long. The CDR3 nucleotides read TGCGCCAGCAGTCCCGGTAGCCAAGAGACCCAGTACTTC. The encoded protein is CASSPGSQETQYF.

The V call is TRBV5-1, the J call TRBJ2-1, with 10 nucleotides matching TRBD2. Germline loops: CDR1 SGHRS, CDR2 YFSETQ. Unmatched junction bases numbered 3, after V lost 1 base and J lost 2 bases. There are 16 residues in the CDR3. CDR3 loop: CASSLSTSGAYNEQFF. CDR3 nucleotide sequence: TGCGCCAGCAGCTTGTCCACTAGCGGGGCCTACAATGAGCAGTTCTTC. Supplemented by reference TRBV5-1 and TRBJ2-1, the full variable domain reads KAGVTQTPRYLIKTRGQQVTLSCSPISGHRSVSWYQQTPGQGLQFLFEYFSETQRNKGNFPGRFSGRQFSNSRSEMNVSTLELGDSALYLCASSLSTSGAYNEQFFGPGTRLTVL.

The table lists this clone with a few counts. J is TRBJ2-3 and V is TRBV9; a weak D match, TRBD1 (6 bases). V was shortened by 3 bases and J by 4 bases, with 15 bases between the two germline ends. CDR3 size: 15 residues. CDR1 and CDR2 (germline): SGDLS, YYNGEE. CDR3 in amino acids: CASSANQGFPDTQYF. Written as DNA, the CDR3 is TGTGCCAGCAGCGCCAACCAGGGGTTCCCAGATACGCAGTATTTT.

The CDR3 DNA sequence: TGTGCCAGCAGCATACCAGGACAGGCGAGCTCCTACGAGCAGTACTTC. This gives the protein CASSIPGQASSYEQYF. The V call is TRBV7-8, the J call TRBJ2-7; 7 bases line up with TRBD1. Looked up from germline, CDR1 is SGHVS and CDR2 is FQNEAQ. V was pared by 5 bases and J by 0 bases, with 10 bases of the junction left unmatched. This CDR3 has 16 residues.

This chain uses TRBV9 with TRBJ1-3; TRBD1 agrees at 7 bases. The CDR3 spans 16 residues. V lost 3 bases to trimming and J lost 0 bases; unmatched junction nucleotides: 6. The germline CDR1 and CDR2 sequences are SGDLS and YYNGEE. CDR3 DNA: TGTGCCAGCAGCGCGGGACAGCAGAGCTCTGGAAACACCATATATTTT. Protein sequence: CASSAGQQSSGNTIYF.

This clone was seen a handful of times. The chain recombines TRBV19 with TRBJ2-2, with 11 bases that match TRBD1. J lost 9 bases, V lost 4 bases, and 7 bases had no gene match. This CDR3 contains 15 residues. CDR1 LNHDA and CDR2 SQIVND come from the germline V gene (reference sequence). Written as DNA, the CDR3 is TGTGCCAGTAGTACAAATGGACAGGGGGCTAGGGAGCTGTTTTTT. Translation: CASSTNGQGARELFF.

The V gene is TRBV28, the J gene TRBJ2-3; tentatively, D is TRBD2 (5 bases). Germline CDR1 MDHEN, CDR2 SYDVKM. This CDR3 is 17 amino acids long. V was clipped by 6 bases and J by 2 bases, with 21 bases between them. In DNA form, the CDR3 reads TGTGCCAGCAGCCCACCCCACGGGGTACTGTCCACAGATACGCAGTATTTT. Translation: CASSPPHGVLSTDTQYF. Together with reference TRBV28 and TRBJ2-3, the CDR3 gives the full variable domain: DVKVTQSSRYLVKRTGEKVFLECVQDMDHENMFWYRQDPGLGLRLIYFSYDVKMKEKGDIPEGYSVSREKKERFSLILESASTNQTSMYLCASSPPHGVLSTDTQYFGPGTRLTVL.

The chain uses TRBV9 and TRBJ1-4; 10 bases align to TRBD1. Trimming at V came to 1 base and at J to 6 bases, leaving 6 bases not matched to a gene. Per the germline V gene, CDR1 is SGDLS and CDR2 is YYNGEE. The CDR3 spans 16 residues. CDR3 residues: CASSVWSGTGDEKLFF. CDR3 nucleotides: TGTGCCAGCAGCGTATGGTCCGGGACAGGGGATGAAAAACTGTTTTTT.